These 9 T cell receptor beta chains came from one sample sequenced in a study of identical twins. TCRdb redid the calling of the 5' RACE reads with MiXCR, one entry per CDR3 protein. The sample shows 570,000 or so distinct CDR3 sequences, 9% to 10% of them seen only once. The data were also submitted as part of a second study, on yellow fever vaccine responses in identical twins.

The sequenced sample was PBMCs. All receptors come from a woman aged 18-30 years in good health.

The V and J genes are TRBV29-1 and TRBJ2-7; D may be TRBD1 (5 bases). CDR3 length equals 14 residues. Germline-derived CDR1 and CDR2 are SQVTM and ANQGSEA. V was trimmed by 4 bases and J by 5 bases, leaving 18 bases between them. This chain's CDR3 is CSVVAAGSKDEQYF. As DNA, the CDR3 is TGCAGCGTTGTGGCGGCAGGGTCAAAAGACGAGCAGTACTTC.

The chain is built from TRBV7-2 and TRBJ2-7; D is unclear. The CDR3 is 14 residues long. Trimming took 7 bases from V and 2 from J, leaving 15 bases between them. From germline, CDR1 is SGHTA and CDR2 FQGNSA. CDR3 sequence: CASTRTPGTYEQYF. The CDR3 DNA follows: TGTGCCAGCACCCGGACCCCCGGCACCTACGAGCAGTACTTC.

This clonotype was picked up a small number of times. The J gene is TRBJ1-1, the V gene TRBV5-1; TRBD1 aligns across 10 bases. The J segment lost 1 base and the V segment lost 7 bases, leaving 7 bases of the junction unmatched. This CDR3 comprises 15 residues. CDR1 is SGHRS and CDR2 is YFSETQ in the germline V gene. CDR3 in amino acids: CASRARDRGNTEAFF. The CDR3 DNA follows: TGCGCCAGCCGAGCCCGGGACAGGGGGAACACTGAAGCTTTCTTT.

The V call is TRBV6-5, the J call TRBJ2-7, with D perhaps TRBD1 or TRBD2 (6 bases each). CDR1 and CDR2 from the germline V gene are MNHEY and SVGAGI. The CDR3 runs to 17 residues. V was pared by 0 bases and J by 2 bases, with 17 bases between. CDR3 DNA: TGTGCCAGCAGTTACTCGAGTAGGGGGGCAGACCCCTACGAGCAGTACTTC. It specifies CASSYSSRGADPYEQYF.

This clonotype occurred a few times. The rearrangement uses TRBV3-1 and TRBJ1-2; tentative D call: TRBD1 (5 bases). There are 14 residues in the CDR3. Germline V lookup: CDR1 LGHDT, CDR2 YNNKEL (reference sequence). Trimming took 5 bases from V and 0 from J, leaving 10 bases between them. The DNA of the CDR3 is TGTGCCAGCAGCTACGACAGACCTAACTATGGCTACACCTTC. Amino acids: CASSYDRPNYGYTF.

The chain employs TRBV19 and TRBJ2-5; D is perhaps TRBD1 or TRBD2 (5 bases each). CDR3 size: 13 residues. Germline V gene lookup returns CDR1 LNHDA and CDR2 SQIVND (reference sequence). Trimming took off 7 bases at V and 5 bases at J, with 14 bases between the two ends. This CDR3 reads CASKVVGEETQYF. Written as DNA, the CDR3 is TGTGCCAGTAAGGTCGTGGGGGAGGAGACCCAGTACTTC.

This clonotype was recorded many times. This chain uses TRBV9 with TRBJ2-7; the match to TRBD2 covers 7 bases. CDR1 and CDR2 (germline): SGDLS, YYNGEE. The CDR3 totals 19 residues. V dropped 0 bases and J dropped 6; count of bases not matched to a gene: 21. This CDR3 reads CASSVAIDSMGGSTGEQYF. The CDR3 DNA follows: TGTGCCAGCAGCGTAGCCATTGACTCGATGGGCGGGAGTACGGGCGAGCAGTACTTC.

This clonotype was observed many times. This chain connects TRBV3-1 to TRBJ2-7; tentatively, D is TRBD1 (7 bases). V was pared by 7 bases and J by 7 bases, with 29 bases between. In germline, CDR1 is LGHDT, CDR2 YNNKEL (reference sequence). The CDR3 covers 17 residues. This CDR3 reads CASNPGGLGRSSLEQYF. CDR3 nucleotides: TGTGCCAGCAACCCAGGGGGGTTAGGTCGTTCTTCTTTAGAGCAGTACTTC.

This clonotype was seen repeatedly, ten times or more. The chain is built from TRBV3-1 and TRBJ2-5; no firm D call. Germline V gene lookup returns CDR1 LGHDT and CDR2 YNNKEL (reference sequence). Deletions cut 4 bases from V and 4 bases from J, with 13 bases between. This CDR3 is 14 amino acids long. The CDR3 loop reads CASSLRTRSETQYF. The CDR3 DNA sequence: TGTGCCAGCAGCCTACGGACCCGCTCAGAGACCCAGTACTTC.